This T cell receptor (beta chain) stems from a study of cytomegalovirus exposure and HLA in healthy donors. The donors, nominally healthy at sampling, likely had unrecorded immune exposures. The CDR3 contains 13 residues. Germline CDR1 and CDR2: MRHNA and SNTAGT. Between the trimmed V and J ends, which lost 3 bases and 1 base, there was a span of 6 bases. Primers for the PCR totalled 60 Vbeta and 13 Jbeta. Generated by immunoSEQ multiplex PCR, the TCRdb table keeps only in-frame clones and is missing some. The repertoire includes some 140,000 clones, 79% of them detected once, and just under 1% sits in the top ten.

The V and J genes are TRBV6-4 and TRBJ1-1, with D possibly TRBD1 on 6 matching bases. The sequenced sample was PBMCs. This clonotype was sampled from a man aged 18 to 30 in good health and CMV-seronegative. The CDR3: CASSETGNTEAFF. The CDR3 nucleotides read TGTGCCAGCAGTGAGACAGGGAACACTGAAGCTTTCTTT.